The 15 T cell receptor beta chains below were found in one sample sequenced in a study of blood T cells in healthy people across ages. Sample-barcoded 5' priming and a J-beta primer mix drove a second PCR of roughly 7 to 11 cycles. In TCRdb, the 5' RACE reads were re-called with MiXCR into one record per CDR3 protein. Of approximately 400,000 distinct CDR3 sequences listed, 45% to 65% are singletons. The material sequenced was blood. Source of these receptors: a man aged 55 to 70 in good health.

The V call is TRBV2, the J call TRBJ2-5; D remains ambiguous. V was trimmed by 10 bases and J by 2 bases, leaving 14 bases between them. Per the germline V gene, CDR1 is SNHLY and CDR2 is FYNNEI. There are 13 residues in the CDR3. The CDR3 reads CATRGISQETQYF. DNA of the CDR3: TGTGCCACCAGAGGAATTTCTCAAGAGACCCAGTACTTC.

The chain has TRBV6-1 and TRBJ1-2, with D tentatively TRBD1 (5 bases). The V and J ends lost 8 bases and 4 bases respectively, with 14 bases between them. CDR3 length: 13 amino acids. In germline, CDR1 is MNHNS, CDR2 SASEGT. CDR3 nucleotide sequence: TGTGCCAGCCTTGGCAGGGAGGGCTATGGCTACACCTTC. The encoded protein is CASLGREGYGYTF.

The chain uses TRBV9 and TRBJ2-4; 7 nucleotides line up with TRBD1. This CDR3 is built from 14 residues. The germline gives CDR1 SGDLS, CDR2 YYNGEE. Trimming removed 0 bases from V and 8 bases from J; junction bases left unmatched: 5. CDR3 nucleotides: TGTGCCAGCAGCGTAGAGGGGGCCGTAGACATTCAGTACTTC. Encoded protein: CASSVEGAVDIQYF.

V and J are TRBV20-1 and TRBJ1-2; weak D call: TRBD1 (5 bases). The CDR3 covers 13 residues. V lost 6 bases and J 6 bases, leaving 17 bases between the germline ends. Germline CDR1 is DFQATT and CDR2 is SNEGSKA (reference sequence). The CDR3 loop is CSAVPGTENGYTF. CDR3 in DNA: TGCAGTGCCGTTCCCGGGACGGAGAATGGCTACACCTTC.

This chain joins TRBV27 and TRBJ2-1; 7 bases are a match to TRBD2. From germline, CDR1 is MNHEY and CDR2 SMNVEV (reference sequence). This CDR3 contains 14 residues. Trimming removed 4 bases from V and 5 bases from J; junction bases left unmatched: 5. The CDR3 coding sequence is TGTGCCAGCAGTTACGGGAGGTCGAACAATGAGCAGTTCTTC. This codes for CASSYGRSNNEQFF.

The chain has TRBV5-1 and TRBJ2-7; 11 nucleotides agree with TRBD2. The CDR3 has 15 residues. The germline V gene encodes CDR1 SGHRS and CDR2 YFSETQ. V lost 4 bases, J lost 1 base, and 4 bases stayed unmatched. CDR3 region: CASSPLAGGSYEQYF. DNA of the CDR3: TGCGCCAGCAGCCCTCTAGCGGGAGGTTCCTACGAGCAGTACTTC.

The chain links TRBV12-3 or TRBV12-4 to TRBJ2-3, with D uncertain. Deletions cut 7 bases from V and 8 bases from J, with 28 bases between. This CDR3 is built from 17 residues. The CDR3 nucleotides are TGTGCCAGCACCACCATGGGGTCCGAGGTAGGCCCCGGTACGCAGTATTTT. Translated, it gives CASTTMGSEVGPGTQYF.

The chain uses TRBV20-1 and TRBJ1-6, with unresolved D. Germline values: CDR1 DFQATT, CDR2 SNEGSKA (reference sequence). The CDR3 extends over 15 amino acids. V lost 6 bases and J 5 bases, leaving 17 bases between the germline ends. CDR3 residues: CSAIDGLSNNSPLHF. The CDR3 DNA reads TGCAGTGCGATAGACGGGTTGAGTAATAATTCACCCCTCCACTTT.

This clonotype has a single count. This chain joins TRBV30 and TRBJ2-1; 9 nucleotides agree with TRBD2. From germline, CDR1 is GTSNPN and CDR2 SVGIG (reference sequence). J was trimmed by 5 bases and V by 5 bases; bases with no gene match: 4. CDR3 length: 13 amino acids. The CDR3 coding sequence is TGTGCCTGGGGGACTAGCCTACACAATGAGCAGTTCTTC. Translation gives CAWGTSLHNEQFF.

The chain carries TRBV10-3 and TRBJ2-2; possibly TRBD1 for D (5 bases). V was cut by 4 bases and J by 5 bases, with 14 bases left in between. Germline CDR1 ENHRY, CDR2 SYGVKD. The CDR3 has 15 amino acids. This CDR3 is CAISAQGWGTGELFF. CDR3 in DNA: TGTGCCATCAGTGCCCAGGGCTGGGGAACCGGGGAGCTGTTTTTT.

This clonotype was observed a few times. The J gene is TRBJ1-2, the V gene TRBV6-5, with 9 nucleotides matching TRBD1. This CDR3 has 13 amino acids. CDR1 MNHEY and CDR2 SVGAGI come from the germline V gene. With 7 bases clipped from V and 5 bases from J, the junction kept 5 bases outside the gene matches. CDR3 nucleotide sequence: TGTGCCAGCAACCGACAGGGGGGATATGGCTACACCTTC. Protein: CASNRQGGYGYTF.

This clonotype was counted once. V and J are TRBV6-5 and TRBJ1-5, with a tentative D call TRBD1 (5 bases). The CDR3 is 14 amino acids. Trimming pared 2 bases from V and 4 bases from J, leaving 9 bases between. The V gene's germline CDR1 is MNHEY and CDR2 SVGAGI. CDR3 loop: CASSYRGTNQPQHF. The CDR3 nucleotides are TGTGCCAGCAGTTACAGGGGAACTAATCAGCCCCAGCATTTT.

The chain employs TRBV10-3 and TRBJ2-6; 9 bases line up with TRBD1. The germline V gene encodes CDR1 ENHRY and CDR2 SYGVKD. The ends lost 6 bases at V and 0 bases at J; junction bases unmatched: 3. The CDR3 spans 16 residues. CDR3 residues: CAISDRGVSGANVLTF. DNA for the CDR3: TGTGCCATCAGCGACAGGGGGGTCTCTGGGGCCAACGTCCTGACTTTC.

This clonotype was seen a few times. The V and J genes are TRBV7-6 and TRBJ1-4, with D unresolved. This CDR3 is 18 amino acids long. Germline-derived CDR1 and CDR2 are SGHVS and FNYEAQ. Between the trimmed V and J ends, which lost 4 bases and 0 bases, there was a span of 18 bases. The CDR3 sequence: CASSSGRALVATNEKLFF. The CDR3 DNA sequence: TGTGCCAGCAGCTCTGGACGGGCCCTAGTTGCAACTAATGAAAAACTGTTTTTT.

The V and J genes are TRBV6-2 or TRBV6-3 and TRBJ2-6; the D is unclear. The V gene lost 6 bases and the J gene lost 4 bases, with 13 bases spanning the gap. Germline values: CDR1 MNHEY, CDR2 SVGEGT. The CDR3 has 15 residues. CDR3 DNA: TGTGCCAGCAGACCGACTTATGAGGGGGCCAACGTCCTGACTTTC. It specifies CASRPTYEGANVLTF.